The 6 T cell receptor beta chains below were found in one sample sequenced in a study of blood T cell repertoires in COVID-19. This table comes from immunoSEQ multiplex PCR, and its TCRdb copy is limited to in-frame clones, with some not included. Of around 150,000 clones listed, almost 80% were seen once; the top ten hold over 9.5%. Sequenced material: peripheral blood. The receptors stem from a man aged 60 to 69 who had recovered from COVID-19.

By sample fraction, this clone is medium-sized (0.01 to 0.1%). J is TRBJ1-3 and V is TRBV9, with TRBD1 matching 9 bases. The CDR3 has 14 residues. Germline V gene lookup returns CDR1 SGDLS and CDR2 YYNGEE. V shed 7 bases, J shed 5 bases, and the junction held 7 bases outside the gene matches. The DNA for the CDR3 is TGTGCCAGCTCGGACAGGGGAAATCGAAACACCATATATTTT. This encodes CASSDRGNRNTIYF.

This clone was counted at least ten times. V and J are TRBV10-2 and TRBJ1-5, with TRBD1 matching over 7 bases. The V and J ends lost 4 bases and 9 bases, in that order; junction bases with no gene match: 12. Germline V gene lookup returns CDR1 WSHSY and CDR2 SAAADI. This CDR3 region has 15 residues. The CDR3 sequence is CASSAGDRAVRPQHF. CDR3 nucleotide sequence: TGCGCCAGCAGTGCCGGAGACAGGGCGGTGCGGCCCCAGCATTTT.

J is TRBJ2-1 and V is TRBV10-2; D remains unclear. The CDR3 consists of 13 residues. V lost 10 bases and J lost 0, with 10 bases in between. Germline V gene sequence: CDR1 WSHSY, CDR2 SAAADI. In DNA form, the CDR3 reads TGCGCCATCTCCACGAGCTCCTACAATGAGCAGTTCTTC. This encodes CAISTSSYNEQFF.

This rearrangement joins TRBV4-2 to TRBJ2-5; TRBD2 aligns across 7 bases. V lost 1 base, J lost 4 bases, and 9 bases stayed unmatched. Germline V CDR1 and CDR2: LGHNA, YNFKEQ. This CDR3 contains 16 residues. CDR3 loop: CASSQGAGREGETQYF. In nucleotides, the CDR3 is TGTGCCAGCAGCCAAGGGGCCGGCAGGGAGGGAGAGACCCAGTACTTC.

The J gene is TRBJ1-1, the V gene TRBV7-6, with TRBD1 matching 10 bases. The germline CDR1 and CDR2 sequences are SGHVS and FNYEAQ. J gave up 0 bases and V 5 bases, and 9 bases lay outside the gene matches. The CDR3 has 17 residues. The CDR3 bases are TGTGCCAGCAGCCTCGGGACAGGGGATTTGATGAACACTGAAGCTTTCTTT. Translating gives CASSLGTGDLMNTEAFF.

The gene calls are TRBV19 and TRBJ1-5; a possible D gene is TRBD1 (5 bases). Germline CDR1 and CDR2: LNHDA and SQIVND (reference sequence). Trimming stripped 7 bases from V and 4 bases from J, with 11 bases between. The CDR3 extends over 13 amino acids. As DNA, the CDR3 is TGTGCCAGTACCTCGACAGTGAATCAGCCCCAGCATTTT. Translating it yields CASTSTVNQPQHF.